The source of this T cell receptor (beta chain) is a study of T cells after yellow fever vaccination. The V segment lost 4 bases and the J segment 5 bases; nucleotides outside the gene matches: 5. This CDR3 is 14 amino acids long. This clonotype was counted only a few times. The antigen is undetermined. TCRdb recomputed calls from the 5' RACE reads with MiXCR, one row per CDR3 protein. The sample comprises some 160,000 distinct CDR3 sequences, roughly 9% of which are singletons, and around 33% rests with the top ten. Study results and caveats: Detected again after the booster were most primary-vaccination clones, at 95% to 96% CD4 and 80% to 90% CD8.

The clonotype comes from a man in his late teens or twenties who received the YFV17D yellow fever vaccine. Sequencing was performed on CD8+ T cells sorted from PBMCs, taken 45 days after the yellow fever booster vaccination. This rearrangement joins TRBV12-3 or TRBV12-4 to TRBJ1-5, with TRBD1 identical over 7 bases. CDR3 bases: TGTGCCAGCAGTTCCAGGACAGGTGATCAGCCCCAGCATTTT. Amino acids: CASSSRTGDQPQHF.